Each of the 9 T cell receptor beta chains below was sequenced from the same sample in a study of blood T cell repertoires in COVID-19. Sequencing used immunoSEQ multiplex PCR; TCRdb keeps in-frame clones, though not all of them. The table lists roughly 250,000 clones, approximately 83% of them singletons. Sequencing was carried out using peripheral blood. The source is a person aged 70 to 80 with COVID-19, enrolled during active disease.

V usage is TRBV25-1 and J usage is TRBJ1-6; tentative D call: TRBD1 (6 bases). In germline, CDR1 is MGHDK, CDR2 SYGVNS. The CDR3 contains 14 residues. Trimming shortened V by 7 bases and J by 4 bases, and 11 bases separated the two germline ends. CDR3 protein: CASTRGSYNSPLHF. CDR3 bases: TGTGCCAGCACGAGGGGGTCGTATAATTCACCCCTCCACTTT.

The V gene is TRBV10-3, the J gene TRBJ2-3; 11 bases are a match to TRBD1. The germline V gene encodes CDR1 ENHRY and CDR2 SYGVKD. The CDR3 consists of 15 residues. J was trimmed by 3 bases and V by 3 bases; bases with no gene match: 2. Here the CDR3 DNA reads TGTGCCATCAGTGAAGGACAGGGGGCGACAGATACGCAGTATTTT. It specifies CAISEGQGATDTQYF.

V usage is TRBV29-1 and J usage is TRBJ1-1; the D gene is possibly TRBD1 (6 bases). The ends were cut back, 6 bases at V and 3 bases at J, with 14 bases in the middle. CDR1 and CDR2 from the germline V gene are SQVTM and ANQGSEA. The CDR3 is made up of 13 amino acids. The CDR3 DNA sequence: TGCAGCGTCTCGGACAGCTTTGACACTGAAGCTTTCTTT. Translated, it gives CSVSDSFDTEAFF.

This clone was detected once. CDR3 protein: CASSLGRANPRFF. In nucleotides, the CDR3 is TGTGCCAGCAGCTTAGGCAGGGCTAATCCTCGGTTCTTC. The chain is built from TRBV7-3 and TRBJ2-1; D may be TRBD1 (5 bases). CDR1 is SGHTA and CDR2 is FQGTGA in the germline V gene. The CDR3 consists of 13 residues. V lost 2 bases and J lost 15, with 17 bases in between.

The chain has TRBV19 and TRBJ2-5, with 9 bases fitting TRBD2. CDR1 and CDR2 (germline): LNHDA, SQIVND (reference sequence). The CDR3 sequence is 16 residues long. V shed 5 bases, J shed 2 bases, and the junction held 9 bases outside the gene matches. CDR3 sequence (DNA): TGTGCCAGTAGTCCCTTCCTAGCGGGAAAGCAAGAGACCCAGTACTTC. Protein product: CASSPFLAGKQETQYF.

The genes are TRBV23-1 and TRBJ2-7; 7 bases align to TRBD2. TRBV23-1 is filed as an ORF, its function uncertain. V was clipped by 2 bases and J by 4 bases; unmatched bases: 8. This CDR3 region has 15 residues. The CDR3 protein is CASSQGREYGYEQYF. In DNA form, the CDR3 reads TGCGCCAGCAGTCAAGGGCGGGAGTACGGGTACGAGCAGTACTTC.

The chain recombines TRBV30 with TRBJ2-7, with TRBD1 matching 8 bases. The junction had 7 bases not matched to a gene; V was cut back by 4 bases and J by 2 bases. CDR1 GTSNPN and CDR2 SVGIG come from the germline V gene (reference sequence). The CDR3 sequence is 14 residues long. The CDR3 DNA sequence: TGTGCCTGGAACGGACAGGGTCGGACCTACGAGCAGTACTTC. It is translated as CAWNGQGRTYEQYF.

This clone appeared a single time. The chain is built from TRBV6-6 and TRBJ2-3, with unresolved D. V was trimmed by 8 bases and J by 0 bases, leaving 6 bases between them. The CDR3 loop spans 12 amino acids. Germline-derived CDR1 and CDR2 are MNHNY and SVGAGI (reference sequence). The chain's CDR3 is CASQTSTDTQYF. CDR3 DNA sequence: TGTGCCAGCCAGACTAGCACAGATACGCAGTATTTT.

This sequence joins TRBV19 and TRBJ1-2; tentative D call: TRBD1 (5 bases). Germline loops: CDR1 LNHDA, CDR2 SQIVND (reference sequence). Trimming pared 0 bases from V and 5 bases from J, leaving 13 bases between. The CDR3 is 15 residues long. CDR3: CASSIDLAGSYGYTF. In nucleotides, the CDR3 is TGTGCCAGTAGTATAGATTTGGCAGGGTCGTATGGCTACACCTTC.